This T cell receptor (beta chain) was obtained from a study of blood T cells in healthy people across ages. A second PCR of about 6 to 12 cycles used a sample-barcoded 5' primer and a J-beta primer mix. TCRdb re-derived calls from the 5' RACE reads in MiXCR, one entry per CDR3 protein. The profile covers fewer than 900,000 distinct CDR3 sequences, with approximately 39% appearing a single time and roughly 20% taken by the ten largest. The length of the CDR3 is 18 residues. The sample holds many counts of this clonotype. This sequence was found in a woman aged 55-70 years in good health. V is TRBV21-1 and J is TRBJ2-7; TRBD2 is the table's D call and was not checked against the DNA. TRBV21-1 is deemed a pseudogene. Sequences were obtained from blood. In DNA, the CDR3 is TGTGCCAGCAGCCTCCGTGAGTTGGGAGGGTGGAGCTCCTACGAGCAGTACTTC. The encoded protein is CASSLRELGGWSSYEQYF.